This entry concerns a single T cell receptor beta chain. Source study methods: Estimation of nucleated cell counts was performed using reference gene primer amplification. The repertoire was sequenced with immunoSEQ multiplex PCR; TCRdb's copy has only in-frame clones and lacks some. The DNA gave D and trimming, while V, J and clone size come from that table. The top ten hold roughly a third of the sample, which has about 16,000 clones, roughly nine tenths seen once. The CDR3 totals 15 residues. Germline V gene lookup returns CDR1 LGHDT and CDR2 YNNKEL (reference sequence). The V end was cut by 3 bases, the J end by 2 bases, with 11 bases between. This entry belongs to a study of blood T cell repertoires in COVID-19. Overall study context: The origin of the acute and convalescent COVID-19 samples was the United States, Italy and Spain. T cells, B-cell-depleted T cells, or PBMCs supplied cDNA or gDNA.

Patients from Seattle were sampled longitudinally, starting during active infection. This TCR was recovered from an elderly woman with COVID-19, enrolled during active disease. The sequenced material came from peripheral blood. This chain connects TRBV3-1 (or the pseudogene TRBV3-2) to TRBJ1-3; D gene unclear. CDR3 sequence reads: CASSQAWRPGNTIYF. As DNA, the CDR3 is TGTGCCAGCAGCCAGGCCTGGAGGCCTGGAAACACCATATATTTT.